The T cell receptor (beta chain) under discussion was sequenced for a study of blood T cell repertoires in COVID-19. This clone was seen more than once but under ten times. Recruited during active infection, patients (from Seattle) were subsequently followed longitudinally. The length of the CDR3 is 15 residues. V shed 1 base, J shed 5 bases, and the junction held 6 bases outside the gene matches. CDR1 is SEHNR, CDR2 FQNEAQ, per germline (reference sequence). Sequencing was performed with immunoSEQ multiplex PCR; in TCRdb, only in-frame clones are kept and a portion is missing. The sample has hundreds of thousands of clones; over 85% are singletons.

The TCR originated in a woman aged 25 to 39 with COVID-19, enrolled during active disease. The genes are TRBV7-9 and TRBJ1-2; TRBD1 matches at 8 bases. Sequenced sample: peripheral blood. The DNA of the CDR3 is TGTGCCAGCAGCTTAGTCCCAGGGGGCGAATATGGCTACACCTTC. This gives the protein CASSLVPGGEYGYTF.